One sample yielded the 14 T cell receptor beta chains listed below, sequenced in a study of human T cells and chemical hapten exposure. Time point given: pre-sensitization, week 0. Treatment given: therapeutic diphenylcyclopropenone sensitization with weekly scalp DPC. TCRdb used MiXCR to reprocess the RACE reads, holding one entry per CDR3 protein. The sample shows around 120,000 distinct CDR3 sequences, around an eighth of them seen only once. Sample: whole blood, taken in connection with sensitization to the hapten diphenylcyclopropenone (DPC). The receptors shown here come from a woman under 30 with alopecia areata. Some clones in this sample may be carry-over from other donors' samples.

V gene TRBV12-3 or TRBV12-4 combines with J gene TRBJ1-2; D is possibly TRBD1 (5 bases). V lost 7 bases to trimming and J lost 8 bases, with 11 bases between them. There are 11 residues in the CDR3. CDR3 nucleotides: TGTGCCAGCACAGCGGGGGGAGGCTACACCTTC. This translates into CASTAGGGYTF.

This sequence joins TRBV4-1 and TRBJ2-1, with TRBD2 identical over 10 bases. Germline V CDR1 and CDR2: MGHRA, YSYEKL. V was clipped by 1 base and J by 8 bases; unmatched bases: 8. This CDR3 contains 16 residues. CDR3 DNA: TGCGCCAGCAGCCAAGTTGAGCGGGGGGGCCTTGATGAGCAGTTCTTC. This gives the protein CASSQVERGGLDEQFF.

This clonotype was counted at least ten times. The chain recombines TRBV7-9 with TRBJ2-7; the D call may be TRBD1 or TRBD2 (5 bases each). Germline CDR1 is SEHNR and CDR2 is FQNEAQ (reference sequence). The CDR3 contains 12 residues. Deletions cut 1 base from V and 6 bases from J, with 7 bases between. The CDR3 DNA sequence: TGTGCCAGCAGCTTAGGAGGGGCCGAGCAGTACTTC. Its translation is CASSLGGAEQYF.

This clonotype showed up many times. This chain links TRBV19 with TRBJ2-5, with TRBD1 matching 7 bases. Losses at the gene ends were 4 bases for V and 2 bases for J; bases not matched to a gene: 1. Germline V gene lookup returns CDR1 LNHDA and CDR2 SQIVND (reference sequence). The CDR3 sequence is 13 residues long. CDR3 region: CASSRGQQETQYF. CDR3 in DNA: TGTGCCAGTAGTAGGGGACAGCAAGAGACCCAGTACTTC.

Only a few counts were recorded for this clonotype. This chain joins TRBV7-2 and TRBJ2-2; D is undetermined. The CDR3 covers 13 residues. Trimming took 8 bases from V and 0 from J, leaving 7 bases between them. CDR1 and CDR2 (germline): SGHTA, FQGNSA. In DNA, the CDR3 is TGTGCCAGCCATCCATCGAACACCGGGGAGCTGTTTTTT. It codes for CASHPSNTGELFF.

This clonotype came up a few times. The rearrangement links TRBV25-1 to TRBJ2-3, with D perhaps matching TRBD1 or TRBD2 (5 bases each). CDR1 MGHDK and CDR2 SYGVNS come from the germline V gene. The V and J ends lost 8 bases and 4 bases respectively, with 10 bases between them. The CDR3 totals 12 residues. For the CDR3, the DNA is TGTGCCAGCCGGCAGGGACCAGATACGCAGTATTTT. Protein: CASRQGPDTQYF.

A few counts support this clonotype. V is TRBV29-1 and J is TRBJ2-3, with D perhaps being TRBD1 or TRBD2 (5 bases each). The CDR3 spans 13 residues. The V gene's germline CDR1 is SQVTM and CDR2 ANQGSEA. V was trimmed by 4 bases and J by 4 bases, leaving 12 bases between them. The CDR3 here is CSVVQGVADTQYF. The CDR3 DNA follows: TGCAGCGTTGTCCAGGGAGTGGCAGATACGCAGTATTTT.

This chain connects TRBV9 to TRBJ1-6, with D tentatively TRBD1 (6 bases). This CDR3 is built from 15 residues. From germline, CDR1 is SGDLS and CDR2 YYNGEE. Trimming removed 3 bases from V and 5 bases from J, with 12 bases in between. The CDR3 nucleotides read TGTGCCAGCAGCGGTACAGGGAGTAATAATTCACCCCTCCACTTT. Translated: CASSGTGSNNSPLHF.

This clonotype was counted only a few times. The chain couples TRBV20-1 to TRBJ1-5, with D maybe TRBD1 (6 bases). CDR1 and CDR2 from the germline V gene are DFQATT and SNEGSKA (reference sequence). V lost 3 bases and J lost 4, with 22 bases in between. CDR3 length equals 17 residues. Here the CDR3 reads CSARNFRRGNLNQPQHF. The CDR3 DNA is TGCAGTGCTAGGAATTTTCGCAGGGGCAACTTAAATCAGCCCCAGCATTTT.

J is TRBJ2-7 and V is TRBV6-2 or TRBV6-3; 7 nucleotides align to TRBD1. This CDR3 region has 16 residues. Germline loops: CDR1 MNHEY, CDR2 SVGEGT. V lost 0 bases and J lost 2; bases outside the gene matches: 7. The CDR3 DNA sequence: TGTGCCAGCAGTTACTCAGTTTGGGACAGAACCTACGAGCAGTACTTC. Translation gives CASSYSVWDRTYEQYF.

V and J are TRBV12-3 or TRBV12-4 and TRBJ2-2; tentatively, D is TRBD1 (5 bases). The CDR3 contains 15 residues. The V and J ends lost 5 bases and 6 bases respectively, with 16 bases between them. CDR3 bases: TGTGCCAGCAGTCGACAGCAAACCCTACCCGGGGAGCTGTTTTTT. The encoded protein is CASSRQQTLPGELFF.

The J gene is TRBJ1-2, the V gene TRBV6-6, with 7 bases aligning to TRBD1. CDR3 size: 14 residues. The germline V gene encodes CDR1 MNHNY and CDR2 SVGAGI (reference sequence). V shed 4 bases and J 4 bases; nucleotides not matched to a gene: 6. The DNA of the CDR3 is TGTGCCAGCAGTTGGGGACAGAGCGGCTATGGCTACACCTTC. It specifies CASSWGQSGYGYTF.

The chain joins TRBV28 to TRBJ2-7; the D is unclear. The V end lost 3 bases, the J end lost 3 bases, and 9 bases lay between the germline ends. Germline CDR1 is MDHEN and CDR2 is SYDVKM. CDR3 size: 13 residues. DNA for the CDR3: TGTGCCAGCAGTTTTGCTGCAGGCTACGAGCAGTACTTC. This gives the protein CASSFAAGYEQYF.

This clonotype was counted ten times or more. The chain joins TRBV7-2 to TRBJ1-2; D remains ambiguous. V dropped 5 bases and J dropped 4 bases, with 17 bases sitting between them. From germline, CDR1 is SGHTA and CDR2 FQGNSA. This CDR3 contains 15 residues. The CDR3 DNA follows: TGTGCCAGCAGCCCCAAGATAACGGAACTCTATGGCTACACCTTC. Translation: CASSPKITELYGYTF.